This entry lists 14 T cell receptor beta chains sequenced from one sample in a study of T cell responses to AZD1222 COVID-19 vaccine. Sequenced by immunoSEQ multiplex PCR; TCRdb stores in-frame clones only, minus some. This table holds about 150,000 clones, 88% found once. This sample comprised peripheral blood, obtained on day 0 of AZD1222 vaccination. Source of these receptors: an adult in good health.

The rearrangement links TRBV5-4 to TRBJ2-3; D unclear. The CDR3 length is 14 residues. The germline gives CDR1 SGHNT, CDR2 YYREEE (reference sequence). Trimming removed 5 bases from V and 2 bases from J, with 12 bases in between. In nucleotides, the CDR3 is TGTGCCAGCAGTGGGCCCCGATTCACAGATACGCAGTATTTT. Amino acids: CASSGPRFTDTQYF.

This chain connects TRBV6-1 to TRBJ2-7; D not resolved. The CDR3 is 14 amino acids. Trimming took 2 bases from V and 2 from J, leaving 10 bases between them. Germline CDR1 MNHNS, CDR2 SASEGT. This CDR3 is CASSEMGSAYEQYF. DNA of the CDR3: TGTGCCAGCAGTGAAATGGGCAGCGCCTACGAGCAGTACTTC.

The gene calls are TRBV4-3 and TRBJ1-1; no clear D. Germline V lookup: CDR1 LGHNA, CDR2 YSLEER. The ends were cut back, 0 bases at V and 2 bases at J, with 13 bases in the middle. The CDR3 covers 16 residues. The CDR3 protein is CASSQEAAATNTEAFF. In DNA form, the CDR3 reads TGCGCCAGCAGCCAAGAGGCGGCAGCCACTAACACTGAAGCTTTCTTT.

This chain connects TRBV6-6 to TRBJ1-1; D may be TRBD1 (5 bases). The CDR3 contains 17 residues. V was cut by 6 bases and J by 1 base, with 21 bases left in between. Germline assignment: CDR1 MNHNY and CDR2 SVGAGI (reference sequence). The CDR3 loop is CASSRLSAGTENTEAFF. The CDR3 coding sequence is TGTGCCAGCAGCCGACTAAGTGCAGGGACGGAGAACACTGAAGCTTTCTTT.

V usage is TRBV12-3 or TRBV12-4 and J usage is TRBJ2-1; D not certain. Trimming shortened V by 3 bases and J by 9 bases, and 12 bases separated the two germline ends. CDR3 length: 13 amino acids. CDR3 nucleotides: TGTGCCAGCAGTTTGAACGCAGCCGGTGAGCAGTTCTTC. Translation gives CASSLNAAGEQFF.

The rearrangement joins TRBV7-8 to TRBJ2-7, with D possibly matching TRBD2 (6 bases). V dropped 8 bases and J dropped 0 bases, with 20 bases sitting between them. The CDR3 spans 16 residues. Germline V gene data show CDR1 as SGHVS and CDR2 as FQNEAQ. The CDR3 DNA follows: TGTGCCAGCCGCCACGACCGGGCGACTAGCTCCTACGAGCAGTACTTC. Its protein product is CASRHDRATSSYEQYF.

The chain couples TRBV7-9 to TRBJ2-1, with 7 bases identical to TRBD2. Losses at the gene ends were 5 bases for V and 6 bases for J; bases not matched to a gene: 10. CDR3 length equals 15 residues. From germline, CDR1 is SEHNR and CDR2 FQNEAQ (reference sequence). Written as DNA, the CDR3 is TGTGCCAGCAGCCCCAGACGCGAGCGGGGCAATGAGCAGTTCTTC. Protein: CASSPRRERGNEQFF.

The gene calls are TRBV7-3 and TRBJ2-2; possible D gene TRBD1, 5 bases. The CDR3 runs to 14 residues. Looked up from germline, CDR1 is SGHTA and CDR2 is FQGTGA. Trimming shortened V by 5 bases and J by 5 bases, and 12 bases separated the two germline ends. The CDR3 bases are TGTGCCAGCAGCATCTCCAGGGAAACCGGGGAGCTGTTTTTT. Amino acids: CASSISRETGELFF.

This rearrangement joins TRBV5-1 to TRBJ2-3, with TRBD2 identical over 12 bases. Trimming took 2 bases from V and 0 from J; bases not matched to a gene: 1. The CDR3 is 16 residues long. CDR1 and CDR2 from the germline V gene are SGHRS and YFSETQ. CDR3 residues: CASSFGLAGSTDTQYF. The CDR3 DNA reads TGCGCCAGCAGCTTCGGACTAGCGGGGAGCACAGATACGCAGTATTTT. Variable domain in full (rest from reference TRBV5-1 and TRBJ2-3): KAGVTQTPRYLIKTRGQQVTLSCSPISGHRSVSWYQQTPGQGLQFLFEYFSETQRNKGNFPGRFSGRQFSNSRSEMNVSTLELGDSALYLCASSFGLAGSTDTQYFGPGTRLTVL.

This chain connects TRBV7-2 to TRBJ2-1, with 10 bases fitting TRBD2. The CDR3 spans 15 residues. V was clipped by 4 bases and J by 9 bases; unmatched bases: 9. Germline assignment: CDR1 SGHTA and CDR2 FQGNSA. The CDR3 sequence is CASSSQIAGGSEQFF. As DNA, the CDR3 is TGTGCCAGCAGCTCCCAGATAGCGGGAGGTAGTGAGCAGTTCTTC.

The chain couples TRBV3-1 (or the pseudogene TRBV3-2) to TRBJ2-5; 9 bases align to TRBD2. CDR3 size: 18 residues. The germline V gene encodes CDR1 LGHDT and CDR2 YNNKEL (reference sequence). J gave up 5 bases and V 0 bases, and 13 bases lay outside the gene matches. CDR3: CASSQDWYERGVRETQYF. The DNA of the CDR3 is TGTGCCAGCAGCCAAGATTGGTACGAGCGGGGGGTCAGGGAGACCCAGTACTTC.

DNA for the CDR3: TGCGCCAGCAGCTTGGATGGCGTGGGGAGTGAAAAACTGTTTTTT. Translated: CASSLDGVGSEKLFF. The gene calls are TRBV5-1 and TRBJ1-4; D not certain. V lost 0 bases, J lost 7 bases, and 13 bases lay in between. The CDR3 is made up of 15 amino acids. CDR1 and CDR2 from the germline V gene are SGHRS and YFSETQ.

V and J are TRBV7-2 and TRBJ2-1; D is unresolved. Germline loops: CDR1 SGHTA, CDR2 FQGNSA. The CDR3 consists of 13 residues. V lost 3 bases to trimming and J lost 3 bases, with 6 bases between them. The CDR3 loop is CASSFSRYNEQFF. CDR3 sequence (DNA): TGTGCCAGCAGCTTTAGCCGCTACAATGAGCAGTTCTTC.

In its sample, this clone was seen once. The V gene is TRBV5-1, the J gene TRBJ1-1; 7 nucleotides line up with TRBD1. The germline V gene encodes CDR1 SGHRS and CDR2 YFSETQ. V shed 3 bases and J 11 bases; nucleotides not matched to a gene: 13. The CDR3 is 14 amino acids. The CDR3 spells CASSWGTERGDAFF. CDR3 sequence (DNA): TGCGCCAGCAGCTGGGGGACAGAAAGGGGTGACGCTTTCTTT.